This is a list of T cell receptor beta chains from one sample in a study of T cell responses to AZD1222 COVID-19 vaccine. The method was immunoSEQ multiplex PCR; TCRdb's version includes in-frame clones alone and lacks a portion of them. The sample includes approximately 150,000 clones, roughly 87% of them seen just once. The starting material was peripheral blood, obtained 28 days after the second AZD1222 dose. The receptor set was obtained from an adult who received the AZD1222 COVID-19 vaccine. Both conserved end residues are part of each CDR3. D genes are given only for firm matches. Size tells how often a clone was seen (once, few, many) or the class of an expanded clone, and some rows leave it out.

CDR3nt	CDR3aa	j_gene	d_gene	v_gene	abundance
TGTGCCAGCAGCCAAGGGCAGGGAATCACTGAAGCTTTCTTT	CASSQGQGITEAFF	TRBJ1-1	NA	TRBV3-1/TRBV3-2	few
TGCGCCAGCAGCTTGTCAAGACGTCGGTGGTCTTGGGATGAGCAGTTCTTC	CASSLSRRRWSWDEQFF	TRBJ2-1	NA	TRBV5-1	NA
TGTGCCAGCAGCCAAGATACGCGGGGGTGGAGCACAGATACGCAGTATTTT	CASSQDTRGWSTDTQYF	TRBJ2-3	TRBD2	TRBV3-1/TRBV3-2	NA
TGTGCCAGCAGCTTAGCGGCAGCCTATAATTCACCCCTCCACTTT	CASSLAAAYNSPLHF	TRBJ1-6	NA	TRBV7-9	NA
TGTGCCAGCAGCCTCCAGGGACTAGCAGGAGAGACCCAGTACTTC	CASSLQGLAGETQYF	TRBJ2-5	TRBD2	TRBV3-1/TRBV3-2	NA
TGTGCCGTAAGGGGGGAGTTGGACACCGGGGAGCTGTTTTTT	CAVRGELDTGELFF	TRBJ2-2	NA	TRBV10-3	NA
TGTGCCAGCACCAAACTCGACAGGATACAAGAGACCCAGTACTTC	CASTKLDRIQETQYF	TRBJ2-5	NA	TRBV5-6	once
TGTGCCAGCAGCTTTCGGACTAGTCAGATATACGAGCAGTACTTC	CASSFRTSQIYEQYF	TRBJ2-7	TRBD2	TRBV7-2	NA
TGTGCCTGGAAGCTAGCGGGAACAGATACGCAGTATTTT	CAWKLAGTDTQYF	TRBJ2-3	TRBD2	TRBV30	NA
TGTGCCAGCAGCGTAGGGGATAGCGGGAGTTGGAATGAGCAGTTCTTC	CASSVGDSGSWNEQFF	TRBJ2-1	TRBD2	TRBV9	NA
TGTGCCAGGACTAGCGGGAGCTCCTACAATGAGCAGTTCTTC	CARTSGSSYNEQFF	TRBJ2-1	TRBD2	TRBV2	NA
TGTGCCAGCAGCAAAGGAAGGTGGGACAATCCGGATAATTCACCCCTCCACTTT	CASSKGRWDNPDNSPLHF	TRBJ1-6	NA	TRBV21-1	NA
TGTGCCTGGAGTGTACTTCAGAGCAATCAGCCCCAGCATTTT	CAWSVLQSNQPQHF	TRBJ1-5	NA	TRBV30	NA
TGTGCCAGCAGCCCCGACAGGGAGGTTCAGCCCCAGCATTTT	CASSPDREVQPQHF	TRBJ1-5	TRBD1	TRBV14	NA
TGTGCCAGCAGCTTAAGCGGACTAGCGGGTAGCACAGATACGCAGTATTTT	CASSLSGLAGSTDTQYF	TRBJ2-3	TRBD2	TRBV7-2	NA
TGTGCCTGGAGCCAACCTAAACCCTTGGGTTACAATGAGCAGTTCTTC	CAWSQPKPLGYNEQFF	TRBJ2-1	NA	TRBV30	NA
TGTGCCACCAGCAGAGGGGGGAATTCACCCCTCCACTTT	CATSRGGNSPLHF	TRBJ1-6	NA	TRBV15	NA
TGTGCCAGTAGTATCTGGCAGGGCGTCGACTACGAGCAGTACTTC	CASSIWQGVDYEQYF	TRBJ2-7	NA	TRBV19	NA
TGTGCCAGCTGCCCACGCGGGGGGGCCTGCGAGCAGTACTTC	CASCPRGGACEQYF	TRBJ2-7	TRBD2	TRBV6-5	NA
TGTGCCTGGAGTAGGGGGGAAGGGAAGTCACCCCTCCACTTT	CAWSRGEGKSPLHF	TRBJ1-6	NA	TRBV30	once
TGTGCCAGCAGTGAAGCGCGGAGAGGGGCTGGGGAAAAGGGGCAGCCCCAGCATTTT	CASSEARRGAGEKGQPQHF	TRBJ1-5	NA	TRBV6-1	NA
TGCGCCAGCAGCTTGGCCGACAGGGCAGGAGAGACCCAGTACTTC	CASSLADRAGETQYF	TRBJ2-5	TRBD1	TRBV5-1	NA
TGCGCCAGCAGCTCGACAGGGGTGACTAATGAAAAACTGTTTTTT	CASSSTGVTNEKLFF	TRBJ1-4	TRBD1	TRBV5-1	NA
TGTGCCAGCAGTGACCCGACAGGGAGGATCTATGGCTACACCTTC	CASSDPTGRIYGYTF	TRBJ1-2	TRBD1	TRBV28	few